One sample yielded the 26 T cell receptor beta chains listed below, sequenced in a study of identical twins. TCRdb processed the 5' RACE reads anew with MiXCR; each CDR3 protein has one entry. The sample lists some 660,000 distinct CDR3 sequences; 8.6% were seen once. The same data also went into a second study, on yellow fever vaccine responses in identical twins.

Material for sequencing was PBMCs. The receptor set was obtained from a young woman in good health.

This clonotype was picked up many times. The genes are TRBV10-3 and TRBJ2-2; the D gene is possibly TRBD1 (6 bases). Germline-derived CDR1 and CDR2 are ENHRY and SYGVKD. This CDR3 spans 13 amino acids. V lost 11 bases and J 6 bases, leaving 16 bases between the germline ends. The DNA for the CDR3 is TGTGCCTCGTACAGGGAGTTCGCCGGGGAGCTGTTTTTT. Translation gives CASYREFAGELFF.

V usage is TRBV14 and J usage is TRBJ2-3; no clear D gene. CDR3 length: 16 residues. Deletions cut 1 base from V and 5 bases from J, with 16 bases between. Germline lookup yields CDR1 SGHDN and CDR2 FVKESK. In nucleotides, the CDR3 is TGTGCCAGCAGCCAAGGGGGTAACCCCCGAGGAGATACGCAGTATTTT. Amino acid sequence: CASSQGGNPRGDTQYF.

This clonotype occurred many times. The chain has TRBV5-1 and TRBJ1-4, with 11 bases fitting TRBD1. The CDR3 has 14 amino acids. J lost 5 bases, V lost 7 bases, and 4 bases had no gene match. Germline CDR1 SGHRS, CDR2 YFSETQ. CDR3 DNA: TGCGCCAGCGGCAGGGACAGGGGGAATGAAAAACTGTTTTTT. Translating gives CASGRDRGNEKLFF.

This clonotype has ten or more counts. V usage is TRBV20-1 and J usage is TRBJ2-1, with 11 bases that match TRBD2. The CDR3 is 15 residues long. Trimming cost V 0 bases and J 8 bases; bases outside gene matches: 6. Germline CDR1 DFQATT, CDR2 SNEGSKA (reference sequence). In DNA form, the CDR3 reads TGCAGTGCTAGAGATTCTAGCGGGAGGTCCCATGAGCAGTTCTTC. This gives the protein CSARDSSGRSHEQFF.

This chain joins TRBV15 and TRBJ2-2, with 11 bases matching TRBD1. The CDR3 is made up of 16 amino acids. Trimming removed 3 bases from V and 6 bases from J; junction bases left unmatched: 6. The germline CDR1 and CDR2 sequences are LNHNV and YYDKDF (reference sequence). The CDR3 DNA reads TGTGCCACCAGCAGTATTGGGACAGGGGGATCCGGGGAGCTGTTTTTT. Translating it yields CATSSIGTGGSGELFF.

This chain uses TRBV5-5 with TRBJ2-7; D unclear. The CDR3 sequence is 16 residues long. Germline V CDR1 and CDR2: SGHKS, YYEKEE (reference sequence). Trimming took off 4 bases at V and 0 bases at J, with 17 bases between the two ends. In nucleotides, the CDR3 is TGTGCCAGCAGCCCTACCTGGGATCATAGCTCCTACGAGCAGTACTTC. Encoded protein: CASSPTWDHSSYEQYF.

This clonotype was counted between two and nine times. The gene calls are TRBV29-1 and TRBJ2-1; 7 bases match TRBD2. Losses at the gene ends were 2 bases for V and 13 bases for J; bases not matched to a gene: 11. Germline lookup yields CDR1 SQVTM and CDR2 ANQGSEA. The CDR3 runs 13 residues. The CDR3 loop is CSVEIVAGEVQFF. The CDR3 region has the DNA TGCAGCGTTGAAATAGTGGCGGGAGAGGTTCAGTTCTTC.

This clonotype was found many times. This chain connects TRBV3-1 to TRBJ2-7; D gene uncertain. CDR1 LGHDT and CDR2 YNNKEL come from the germline V gene (reference sequence). V gave up 0 bases and J gave up 7 bases, with 7 bases separating them. The CDR3 length is 12 residues. In DNA, the CDR3 is TGTGCCAGCAGCCAAGATTTGCGGGAGCAGTACTTC. Translation: CASSQDLREQYF.

The rearrangement uses TRBV12-3 or TRBV12-4 and TRBJ2-7; 10 nucleotides align to TRBD2. This CDR3 has 14 amino acids. V lost 5 bases, J lost 4 bases, and 5 bases stayed unmatched. CDR3 residues: CASSPAGGQYEQYF. CDR3 nucleotide sequence: TGTGCCAGCAGTCCAGCGGGGGGGCAGTACGAGCAGTACTTC.

The rearrangement joins TRBV25-1 to TRBJ2-6, with D possibly TRBD1 on 5 matching bases. This CDR3 spans 14 amino acids. Trimming shortened V by 8 bases and J by 0 bases, and 8 bases separated the two germline ends. Germline CDR1 and CDR2: MGHDK and SYGVNS. The DNA for the CDR3 is TGTGCCAGCGCCGACAGCTCTGGGGCCAACGTCCTGACTTTC. This translates into CASADSSGANVLTF.

This clonotype turned up a few times. The CDR3 loop is CAGSTTGVVTGELFF. In DNA form, the CDR3 reads TGTGCCGGGAGCACGACAGGGGTCGTGACCGGGGAGCTGTTTTTT. The V call is TRBV28, the J call TRBJ2-2; TRBD1 aligns across 8 bases. Germline V gene sequence: CDR1 MDHEN, CDR2 SYDVKM. The CDR3 consists of 15 residues. The trim removed 11 bases at V and 5 bases at J, leaving 13 bases unmatched.

In this sample, this clonotype turned up a few times. V usage is TRBV6-5 and J usage is TRBJ2-1, with D perhaps matching TRBD1 (6 bases). The CDR3 has 14 amino acids. V gave up 2 bases and J gave up 6 bases, with 11 bases separating them. Germline V CDR1 and CDR2: MNHEY, SVGAGI. The CDR3 DNA sequence: TGTGCCAGCAGTTACATGACAGGTCTCAATGAGCAGTTCTTC. Protein: CASSYMTGLNEQFF.

Concerning this clonotype: Compared with germline, one end of the junction differs, possibly owing to a read error. This rearrangement joins TRBV6-5 to TRBJ2-2; D may be TRBD1 or TRBD2 (5 bases each). Germline CDR1 and CDR2: MNHEY and SVGAGI. This CDR3 region has 18 residues. The CDR3 DNA follows: TGTGCCAGCATTTACTCCGGGACGTTCAAACCCAACACCGGGGAGCTGTTTTTT. Encoded protein: CASIYSGTFKPNTGELFF.

The table lists this clonotype with a few counts. The CDR3 loop is CASSQDPTYDQPQHF. CDR3 sequence (DNA): TGCGCCAGCAGCCAAGATCCGACCTACGATCAGCCCCAGCATTTT. The chain is built from TRBV4-1 and TRBJ1-5; D call uncertain. V dropped 0 bases and J dropped 5 bases, with 11 bases sitting between them. Looked up from germline, CDR1 is MGHRA and CDR2 is YSYEKL. The CDR3 has 15 residues.

This clonotype was detected ten times or more. The chain joins TRBV6-1 to TRBJ2-2, with TRBD1 matching over 8 bases. The CDR3 runs 17 residues. The junction had 13 bases not matched to a gene; V was cut back by 5 bases and J by 5 bases. The germline V gene encodes CDR1 MNHNS and CDR2 SASEGT. The CDR3 DNA reads as TGTGCCAGCAGTCTTTCCTTACTCCACAGGGGGACCGGGGAGCTGTTTTTT. Protein product: CASSLSLLHRGTGELFF.

The chain employs TRBV10-3 and TRBJ1-2; D is undetermined. The CDR3 extends over 13 amino acids. The germline V and J ends were trimmed by 0 bases and 4 bases, with 6 bases remaining between them. Germline CDR1 ENHRY, CDR2 SYGVKD. The CDR3 DNA follows: TGTGCCATCAGTGAGTCCGGGAGCTATGGCTACACCTTC. Translation: CAISESGSYGYTF.

The chain combines TRBV7-9 with TRBJ2-5, with D tentatively TRBD1 or TRBD2 (5 bases each). CDR3 length: 16 residues. V shed 3 bases and J shed 4 bases, with 18 bases lying between them. Looked up from germline, CDR1 is SEHNR and CDR2 is FQNEAQ (reference sequence). The CDR3 sequence is CASSFLTGTVVETQYF. CDR3 coding DNA: TGTGCCAGCAGCTTCTTAACCGGGACGGTCGTAGAGACCCAGTACTTC.

This clonotype was found many times. The rearrangement links TRBV5-1 to TRBJ2-7; a possible D gene is TRBD1 (5 bases). Deletions cut 0 bases from V and 3 bases from J, with 10 bases between. The CDR3 runs 14 residues. The germline CDR1 and CDR2 sequences are SGHRS and YFSETQ. The CDR3 region has the DNA TGCGCCAGCAGCTTGGTAGGGGTCGGCTACGAGCAGTACTTC. It is translated as CASSLVGVGYEQYF. The whole variable domain, filled in from reference TRBV5-1 and TRBJ2-7, reads KAGVTQTPRYLIKTRGQQVTLSCSPISGHRSVSWYQQTPGQGLQFLFEYFSETQRNKGNFPGRFSGRQFSNSRSEMNVSTLELGDSALYLCASSLVGVGYEQYFGPGTRLTVT.

This clonotype was counted at least ten times. The V call is TRBV5-1, the J call TRBJ2-3, with 10 nucleotides matching TRBD2. The ends lost 2 bases at V and 0 bases at J; junction bases unmatched: 6. The CDR3 consists of 17 residues. Germline CDR1 reads SGHRS; CDR2 reads YFSETQ. CDR3 DNA sequence: TGCGCCAGCAGCTTAAAGCGGGAGGGCCCTAGCACAGATACGCAGTATTTT. Amino acid sequence: CASSLKREGPSTDTQYF.

This clonotype was counted ten times or more. This chain connects TRBV27 to TRBJ2-1; D is unclear. Trimming cost V 2 bases and J 4 bases, with 12 bases left between them. The CDR3 length is 15 residues. The V gene's germline CDR1 is MNHEY and CDR2 SMNVEV (reference sequence). CDR3 DNA: TGTGCCAGCAGTTTAGGATTTTCCGCGTACAATGAGCAGTTCTTC. Encoded protein: CASSLGFSAYNEQFF.

This clonotype was seen a few times. CDR3 sequence (DNA): TGTGCCAGCAGCGTAGCCAGGGGAGGCACAGATACGCAGTATTTT. This sequence encodes CASSVARGGTDTQYF. The rearrangement links TRBV9 to TRBJ2-3; the D gene is possibly TRBD1 (6 bases). The V gene's germline CDR1 is SGDLS and CDR2 YYNGEE. The CDR3 totals 15 residues. V lost 0 bases to trimming and J lost 1 base, with 9 bases between them.

V is TRBV7-9 and J is TRBJ2-1; 10 bases align to TRBD2. Per the germline V gene, CDR1 is SEHNR and CDR2 is FQNEAQ (reference sequence). The length of the CDR3 is 15 residues. With V trimmed by 6 bases and J by 8 bases, 10 bases remained unmatched. Here the CDR3 reads CASSLDASGSDEQFF. DNA for the CDR3: TGTGCCAGCAGTCTGGACGCTAGCGGGAGTGATGAGCAGTTCTTC.

The gene calls are TRBV11-3 and TRBJ2-2; possibly TRBD1 for D (6 bases). Trimming pared 4 bases from V and 5 bases from J, leaving 17 bases between. The CDR3 consists of 16 residues. Germline values: CDR1 SGHNT, CDR2 YENEEA. The CDR3 here is CASSSRVAGETGELFF. In nucleotides, the CDR3 is TGTGCCAGCAGCTCCCGGGTGGCAGGGGAGACCGGGGAGCTGTTTTTT.

V usage is TRBV9 and J usage is TRBJ1-2; 7 nucleotides match TRBD1. J lost 9 bases, V lost 4 bases, and 9 bases had no gene match. This CDR3 contains 13 residues. The germline gives CDR1 SGDLS, CDR2 YYNGEE. The CDR3 DNA reads as TGTGCCAGCAGCCCCCAGGGGGGGTTACGCTACACCTTC. This translates into CASSPQGGLRYTF. The whole variable domain, remainder taken from reference TRBV9 and TRBJ1-2, is DSGVTQTPKHLITATGQRVTLRCSPRSGDLSVYWYQQSLDQGLQFLIQYYNGEERAKGNILERFSAQQFPDLHSELNLSSLELGDSALYFCASSPQGGLRYTFGSGTRLTVV.

The chain is built from TRBV20-1 and TRBJ2-7; D is possibly TRBD2 (6 bases). V was shortened by 1 base and J by 2 bases, with 9 bases between the two germline ends. Germline V gene sequence: CDR1 DFQATT, CDR2 SNEGSKA (reference sequence). The CDR3 totals 13 residues. CDR3 nucleotides: TGCAGTGCTAGAGCCCGGACTACCTACGAGCAGTACTTC. Its protein is CSARARTTYEQYF.

This clonotype was counted between two and nine times. The chain carries TRBV4-3 and TRBJ2-5, with D unresolved. V gave up 1 base and J gave up 5 bases, with 17 bases separating them. The germline gives CDR1 LGHNA, CDR2 YSLEER. The CDR3 consists of 16 residues. The CDR3 protein is CASSQVLWAPLETQYF. Written as DNA, the CDR3 is TGCGCCAGCAGCCAAGTGCTCTGGGCCCCGCTGGAGACCCAGTACTTC.